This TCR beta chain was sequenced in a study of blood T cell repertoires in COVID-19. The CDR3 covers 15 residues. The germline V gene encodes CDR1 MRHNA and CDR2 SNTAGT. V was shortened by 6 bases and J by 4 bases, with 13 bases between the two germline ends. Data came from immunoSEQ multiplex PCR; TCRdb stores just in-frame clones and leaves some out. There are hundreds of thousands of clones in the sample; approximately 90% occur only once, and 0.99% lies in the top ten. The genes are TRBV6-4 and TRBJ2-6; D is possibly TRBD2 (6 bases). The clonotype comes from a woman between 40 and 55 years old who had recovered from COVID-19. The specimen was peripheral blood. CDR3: CASRRGEAGANVLTF. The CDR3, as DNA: TGTGCCAGCAGGCGAGGGGAGGCCGGGGCCAACGTCCTGACTTTC.